A selection of T cell receptor beta chains follows, all from one sample in a study of response to subunit inactivated influenza vaccine. MiXCR was run by TCRdb on the RT-PCR reads, yielding one entry per CDR3 protein. The data show 650,000 to 800,000 distinct CDR3 sequences, 14% seen once. The specimen was PBMCs from blood, collected 14 days before vaccination. These receptors were collected from a man between 45 and 60 years old who received an inactivated influenza vaccine. Each CDR3 is given with its conserved first and last residue. A D gene is named only where the DNA matches it firmly. Size values are once, few and many counts, or a class for expanded clones, and some rows have none.

TRBV12-3/TRBV12-4,TRBD2,TRBJ2-5,many,TGTGCCAGCAGTTTCGGGGCGGGGGAGTATGAACAAGAGACCCAGTACTTC,CASSFGAGEYEQETQYF
TRBV4-3,-,TRBJ2-3,few,TGCGCCAGCAGCCAGTCTGGGGCGGGAATAGATACGCAGTATTTT,CASSQSGAGIDTQYF
TRBV7-8,-,TRBJ2-7,few,TGTGCCAGCAGCTCCCCATCGACAGAGAACTACGAGCAGTACTTC,CASSSPSTENYEQYF
TRBV6-2/TRBV6-3,-,TRBJ2-3,-,TGTGCCAGCAGGACGTGGACGGGCCTCACAGATACGCAGTATTTT,CASRTWTGLTDTQYF
TRBV7-8,-,TRBJ2-7,-,TGTGCCAGCAGCTTGGACAGTATATTGGAGCAGTACTTC,CASSLDSILEQYF
TRBV5-1,TRBD1,TRBJ2-5,-,TGCGCCAGCAGCTTGACAGGGGCCCGGAGTGAGACCCAGTACTTC,CASSLTGARSETQYF
TRBV5-6,-,TRBJ1-1,-,TGTGCCAGCAGCTCCTTTTTAGGGGTCCGGATCCCAGACATGAACACTGAAGCTTTCTTT,CASSSFLGVRIPDMNTEAFF
TRBV15,-,TRBJ2-1,-,TGTGCCACCAGCAGGCCCTCGAGCTCCTACAATGAGCAGTTCTTC,CATSRPSSSYNEQFF
TRBV20-1,-,TRBJ2-1,few,TGCAGTGCTAGAGATGGCCAGAGGGTTGGGTACAATGAGCAGTTCTTC,CSARDGQRVGYNEQFF
TRBV2,-,TRBJ2-5,-,TGTGCCAGCAATAGTTACAAAGAGACCCAGTACTTC,CASNSYKETQYF
TRBV27,-,TRBJ2-7,few,TGTGCCAGCAGTCTATCCACCGGGACTGGGGTGGGGGAGCAGTACTTC,CASSLSTGTGVGEQYF
TRBV4-3,-,TRBJ2-3,few,TGCGCCAGCAGCCAAGATTGGACCGCTCGACGCTTAACAGATACGCAGTATTTT,CASSQDWTARRLTDTQYF
TRBV25-1,TRBD1,TRBJ2-5,few,TGTGCCAGCAGTGACATCCTGGACAGGGGGGGGACCCAGTACTTC,CASSDILDRGGTQYF
TRBV5-6,-,TRBJ1-2,few,TGTGCCAGCAGCTTGGGGCAGACGACTAACTATGGCTACACCTTC,CASSLGQTTNYGYTF
TRBV5-1,-,TRBJ2-1,few,TGCGCCAGCAGCTTGGATCGCAGGGGTGAGGGGTACAATGAGCAGTTCTTC,CASSLDRRGEGYNEQFF
TRBV3-1,-,TRBJ1-4,few,TGTGCCAGCAGCACGACCCGCCTATGGCTGTCAACTAATGAAAAACTGTTTTTT,CASSTTRLWLSTNEKLFF
TRBV2,-,TRBJ1-1,-,TGTGCCAGCAAGACCGTGAACACTGAAGCTTTCTTT,CASKTVNTEAFF
TRBV5-1,-,TRBJ1-1,few,TGCGCCAGCAACACCAACTGGGGTGAAGCTTTCTTT,CASNTNWGEAFF
TRBV18,-,TRBJ2-1,-,TGTGCCAGCTCACGCAAGGACAGCCCCTCCTATAATGAGCAGTTCTTC,CASSRKDSPSYNEQFF
TRBV6-1,TRBD1,TRBJ1-1,few,TGTGCCAGCAGACTTGAGCCCTACAGGGGAGAGAACACTGAAGCTTTCTTT,CASRLEPYRGENTEAFF
TRBV5-1,-,TRBJ2-2,many,TGCGCCAGCAGCTTGGAACCGACAGCGAACACCGGGGAGCTGTTTTTT,CASSLEPTANTGELFF
TRBV15,-,TRBJ2-5,few,TGTGCCACCAGCAGAGATAAGGGACGAGAAGAGACCCAGTACTTC,CATSRDKGREETQYF
TRBV12-3/TRBV12-4,-,TRBJ2-7,-,TGTGCCAGCAGTTTTAGGGTCGGGCAGGCCGGGGTGCAGTACTTC,CASSFRVGQAGVQYF
TRBV28,TRBD2,TRBJ2-2,-,TGTGCCAGCAGTTTAATTACTAGCGGCAGCACCGGGGAGCTGTTTTTT,CASSLITSGSTGELFF
TRBV7-2,TRBD2,TRBJ2-1,-,TGTGCCAGCAGGACACTAGCGGGGGGAAGTGGTGAGCAGTTCTTC,CASRTLAGGSGEQFF
TRBV6-1,-,TRBJ1-4,few,TGTGCCAGCAGGCCGTGGCAGGATGAAAAACTGTTTTTT,CASRPWQDEKLFF
TRBV12-3/TRBV12-4,TRBD1,TRBJ2-5,-,TGTGCCAGCAGATCGGGACAGGGTCAAGAGACCCAGTACTTC,CASRSGQGQETQYF
TRBV6-2/TRBV6-3,-,TRBJ1-4,few,TGTGCCAGCAGACCCCTCAAGGGCTCAACTAATGAAAAACTGTTTTTT,CASRPLKGSTNEKLFF
TRBV28,TRBD2,TRBJ2-3,few,TGTGCCAGCAGTCCCCTGACTAGCCTGGATACGCAGTATTTT,CASSPLTSLDTQYF